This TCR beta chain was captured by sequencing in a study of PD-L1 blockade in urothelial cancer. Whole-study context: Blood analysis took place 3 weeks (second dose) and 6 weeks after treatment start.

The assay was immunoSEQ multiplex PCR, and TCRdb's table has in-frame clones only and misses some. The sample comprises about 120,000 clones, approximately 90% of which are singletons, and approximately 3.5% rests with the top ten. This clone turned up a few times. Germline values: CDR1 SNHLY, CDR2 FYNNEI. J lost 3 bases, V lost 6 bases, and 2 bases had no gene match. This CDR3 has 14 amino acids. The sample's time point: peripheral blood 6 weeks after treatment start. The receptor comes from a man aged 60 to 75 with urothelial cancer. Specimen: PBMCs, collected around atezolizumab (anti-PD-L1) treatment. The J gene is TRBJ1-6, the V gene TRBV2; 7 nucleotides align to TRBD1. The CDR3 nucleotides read TGTGCCAGCAGAGGGGACAGCTATAATTCACCCCTCCACTTT. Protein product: CASRGDSYNSPLHF.